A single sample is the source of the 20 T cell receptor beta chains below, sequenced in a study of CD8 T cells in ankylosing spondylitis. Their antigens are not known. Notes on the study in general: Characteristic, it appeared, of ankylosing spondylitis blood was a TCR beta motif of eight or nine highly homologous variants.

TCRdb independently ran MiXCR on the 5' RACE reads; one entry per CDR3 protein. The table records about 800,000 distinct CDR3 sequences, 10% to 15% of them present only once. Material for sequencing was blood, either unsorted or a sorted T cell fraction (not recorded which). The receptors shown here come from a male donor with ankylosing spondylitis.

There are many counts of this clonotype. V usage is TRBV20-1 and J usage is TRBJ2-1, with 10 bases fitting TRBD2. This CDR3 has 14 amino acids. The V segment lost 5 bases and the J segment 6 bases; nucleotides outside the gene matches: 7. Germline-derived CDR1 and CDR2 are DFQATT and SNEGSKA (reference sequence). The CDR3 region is CSAPASGSLNEQFF. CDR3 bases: TGCAGTGCTCCTGCTAGCGGGAGTCTCAATGAGCAGTTCTTC.

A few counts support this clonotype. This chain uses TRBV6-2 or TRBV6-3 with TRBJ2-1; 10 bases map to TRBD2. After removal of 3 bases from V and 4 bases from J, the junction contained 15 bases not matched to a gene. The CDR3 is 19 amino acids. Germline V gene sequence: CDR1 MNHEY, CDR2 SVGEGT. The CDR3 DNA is TGTGCCAGCAGTTATGGTAGCGGGGGGCCCCGTGGTTGGTACAATGAGCAGTTCTTC. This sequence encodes CASSYGSGGPRGWYNEQFF.

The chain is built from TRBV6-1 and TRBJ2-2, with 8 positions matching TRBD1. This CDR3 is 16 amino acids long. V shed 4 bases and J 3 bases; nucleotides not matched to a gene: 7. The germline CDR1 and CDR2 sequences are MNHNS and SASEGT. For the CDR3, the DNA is TGTGCCAGCAGTGCACTCAGGGGGCTGGACACCGGGGAGCTGTTTTTT. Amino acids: CASSALRGLDTGELFF.

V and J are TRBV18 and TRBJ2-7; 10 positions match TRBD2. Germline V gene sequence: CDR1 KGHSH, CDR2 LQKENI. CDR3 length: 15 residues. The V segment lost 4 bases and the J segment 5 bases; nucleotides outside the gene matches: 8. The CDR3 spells CASSLQAGGPHEQYF. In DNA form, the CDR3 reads TGTGCCAGCTCACTACAAGCGGGGGGGCCCCACGAGCAGTACTTC.

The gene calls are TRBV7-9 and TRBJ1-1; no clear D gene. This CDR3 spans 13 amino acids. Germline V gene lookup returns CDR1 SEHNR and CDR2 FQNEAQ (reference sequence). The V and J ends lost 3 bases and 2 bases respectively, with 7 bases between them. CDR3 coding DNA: TGTGCCAGCAGCTTTAACGGAAACACTGAAGCTTTCTTT. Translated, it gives CASSFNGNTEAFF.

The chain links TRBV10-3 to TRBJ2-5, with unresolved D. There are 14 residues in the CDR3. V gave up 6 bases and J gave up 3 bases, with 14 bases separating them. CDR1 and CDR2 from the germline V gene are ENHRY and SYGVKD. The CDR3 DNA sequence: TGTGCCATCAGAAGACCCGGGCGCGAAGAGACCCAGTACTTC. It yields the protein CAIRRPGREETQYF.

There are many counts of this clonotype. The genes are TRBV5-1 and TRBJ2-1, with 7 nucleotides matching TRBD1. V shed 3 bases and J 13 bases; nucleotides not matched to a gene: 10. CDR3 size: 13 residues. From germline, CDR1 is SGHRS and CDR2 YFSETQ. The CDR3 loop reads CASSYDREGHQFF. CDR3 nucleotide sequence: TGCGCCAGCAGCTATGACAGGGAAGGCCACCAGTTCTTC.

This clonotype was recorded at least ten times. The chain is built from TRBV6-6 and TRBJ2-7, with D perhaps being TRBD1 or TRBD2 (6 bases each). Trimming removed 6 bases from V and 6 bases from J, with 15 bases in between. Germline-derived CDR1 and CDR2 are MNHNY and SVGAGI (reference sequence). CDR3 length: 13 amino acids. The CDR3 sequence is CASSPRGRSEQYF. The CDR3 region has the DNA TGTGCCAGCAGCCCCCGGGGGCGAAGCGAGCAGTACTTC.

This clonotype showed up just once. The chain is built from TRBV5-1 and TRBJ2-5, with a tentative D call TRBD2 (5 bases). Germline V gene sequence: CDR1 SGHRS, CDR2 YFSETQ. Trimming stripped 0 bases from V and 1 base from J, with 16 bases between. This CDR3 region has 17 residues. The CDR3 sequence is CASSLGLLGRSQETQYF. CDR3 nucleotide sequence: TGCGCCAGCAGCTTGGGACTATTGGGCCGTTCCCAAGAGACCCAGTACTTC.

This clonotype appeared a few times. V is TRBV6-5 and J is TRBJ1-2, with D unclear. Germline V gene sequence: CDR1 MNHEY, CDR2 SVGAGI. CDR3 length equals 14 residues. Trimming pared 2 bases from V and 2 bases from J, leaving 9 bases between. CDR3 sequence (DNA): TGTGCCAGCAGTTACGTCGACGGGAACTATGGCTACACCTTC. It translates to CASSYVDGNYGYTF.

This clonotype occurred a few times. Here the CDR3 DNA reads TGTGCCAGCAGCCCTTCCTGGGGTGGCGAGCAGTACTTC. It yields the protein CASSPSWGGEQYF. The rearrangement joins TRBV6-1 to TRBJ2-7; D is ambiguous. Germline lookup yields CDR1 MNHNS and CDR2 SASEGT. This CDR3 region has 13 residues. V lost 6 bases and J 6 bases, leaving 15 bases between the germline ends.

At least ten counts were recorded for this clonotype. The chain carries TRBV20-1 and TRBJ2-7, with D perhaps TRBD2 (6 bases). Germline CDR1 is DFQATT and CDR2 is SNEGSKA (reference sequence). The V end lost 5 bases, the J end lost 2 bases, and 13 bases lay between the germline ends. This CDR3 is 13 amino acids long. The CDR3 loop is CSAAPGDPYEQYF. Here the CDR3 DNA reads TGCAGTGCTGCCCCGGGAGACCCCTACGAGCAGTACTTC.

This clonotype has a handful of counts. The CDR3 DNA follows: TGCGCCAGCAGCTCCCGCAGAAGTGGCGAGCAGTACTTC. It encodes CASSSRRSGEQYF. V gene TRBV5-1 combines with J gene TRBJ2-7; no clear D. CDR3 length: 13 residues. Per germline, CDR1 SGHRS and CDR2 YFSETQ. The V and J ends lost 3 bases and 6 bases respectively, with 13 bases between them.

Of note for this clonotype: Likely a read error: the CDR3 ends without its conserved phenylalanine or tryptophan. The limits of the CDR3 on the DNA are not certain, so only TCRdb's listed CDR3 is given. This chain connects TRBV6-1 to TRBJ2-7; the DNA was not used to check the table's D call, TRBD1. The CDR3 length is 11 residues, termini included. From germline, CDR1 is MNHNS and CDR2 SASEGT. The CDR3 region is CASSEARQGIL.

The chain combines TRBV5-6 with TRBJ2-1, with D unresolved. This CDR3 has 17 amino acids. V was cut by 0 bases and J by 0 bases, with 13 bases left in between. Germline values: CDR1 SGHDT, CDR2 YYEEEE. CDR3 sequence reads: CASSLVGSPSSYNEQFF. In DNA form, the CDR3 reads TGTGCCAGCAGCTTGGTGGGCAGCCCTAGCTCCTACAATGAGCAGTTCTTC. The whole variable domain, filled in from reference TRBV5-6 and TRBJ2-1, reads DAGVTQSPTHLIKTRGQQVTLRCSPKSGHDTVSWYQQALGQGPQFIFQYYEEEERQRGNFPDRFSGHQFPNYSSELNVNALLLGDSALYLCASSLVGSPSSYNEQFFGPGTRLTVL.

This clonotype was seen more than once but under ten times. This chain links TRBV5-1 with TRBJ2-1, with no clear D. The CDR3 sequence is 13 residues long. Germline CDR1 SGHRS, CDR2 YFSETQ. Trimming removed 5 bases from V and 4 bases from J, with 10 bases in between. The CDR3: CASRIDIYNEQFF. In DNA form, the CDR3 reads TGCGCCAGCAGGATCGACATTTACAATGAGCAGTTCTTC.

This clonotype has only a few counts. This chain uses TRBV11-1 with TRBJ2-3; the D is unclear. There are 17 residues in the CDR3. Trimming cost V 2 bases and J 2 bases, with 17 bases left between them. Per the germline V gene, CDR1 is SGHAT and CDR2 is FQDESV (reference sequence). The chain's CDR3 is CASSLPRDRRITDTQYF. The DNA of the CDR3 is TGTGCCAGCAGCTTACCCAGAGACCGACGAATCACAGATACGCAGTATTTT.

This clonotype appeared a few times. The CDR3 nucleotides read TGTGCCAGCAATAATCGAGGGGGCGAGCAGTACTTC. Its translation is CASNNRGGEQYF. This rearrangement joins TRBV6-2 or TRBV6-3 to TRBJ2-7; weak D call: TRBD1 (6 bases). V was clipped by 7 bases and J by 6 bases, with 13 bases between them. Germline CDR1 is MNHEY and CDR2 is SVGEGT. This CDR3 is built from 12 residues.

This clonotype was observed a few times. In nucleotides, the CDR3 is TGTGCCAGCAGCTTAGCGGGACACCACACTGAAGCTTTCTTT. Protein sequence: CASSLAGHHTEAFF. The chain employs TRBV7-8 and TRBJ1-1; maybe TRBD1 (6 bases). Germline CDR1 SGHVS, CDR2 FQNEAQ. The CDR3 covers 14 residues. The V end lost 0 bases, the J end lost 3 bases, and 8 bases lay between the germline ends.

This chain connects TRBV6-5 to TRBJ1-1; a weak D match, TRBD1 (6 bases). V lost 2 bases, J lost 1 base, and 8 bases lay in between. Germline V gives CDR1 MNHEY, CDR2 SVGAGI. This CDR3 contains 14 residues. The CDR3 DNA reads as TGTGCCAGCAGTTACACAGGGACGAACACTGAAGCTTTCTTT. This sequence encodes CASSYTGTNTEAFF.